What follows are 13 T cell receptor beta chains derived from one specimen sequenced in a study of cytomegalovirus exposure and HLA in healthy donors. 13 Jbeta primers and 60 Vbeta primers were used for the PCR. Sequencing used immunoSEQ multiplex PCR; TCRdb keeps in-frame clones, though not all of them. The table shows approximately 150,000 clones, with about 80% occurring only once. Sequenced sample: PBMCs. The receptors were gathered from a man aged 35 to 55 in good health and CMV-seropositive.

V usage is TRBV2 and J usage is TRBJ2-7, with 11 bases lining up with TRBD1. Germline V gene data show CDR1 as SNHLY and CDR2 as FYNNEI. This CDR3 contains 13 residues. V shed 8 bases, J shed 4 bases, and the junction held 4 bases outside the gene matches. In nucleotides, the CDR3 is TGTGCCAGCGGGACAGGGGGACCTTACGAGCAGTACTTC. It encodes CASGTGGPYEQYF.

The chain recombines TRBV7-3 with TRBJ2-7; 14 nucleotides match TRBD2. V trimming: 6 bases; J trimming: 6 bases; junction bases outside the gene matches: 22. The CDR3 is 20 residues long. Per the germline V gene, CDR1 is SGHTA and CDR2 is FQGTGA. This CDR3 is CASSPRGGTSGSAAFGEQYF. In DNA, the CDR3 is TGTGCCAGCAGTCCCAGGGGAGGGACTAGCGGGAGCGCGGCGTTCGGCGAGCAGTACTTC.

This clone was observed a handful of times. Relative to the germline gene, one junction end is altered; a read error may explain this. CDR3 coding DNA: TGTGCCATCAGTGAGTCGGAGTCTGGGGCCAACGGCCTGACTTTC. This translates into CAISESESGANGLTF. V and J are TRBV10-3 and TRBJ2-6; a possible D gene is TRBD1 (5 bases). The CDR3 covers 15 residues. Germline values: CDR1 ENHRY, CDR2 SYGVKD.

This clone has only a few counts. This chain connects TRBV7-9 to TRBJ2-5; 7 positions match TRBD2. With the DNA end fitting TRBJ2-7 better, the J assignment may be wrong. The CDR3 runs 12 residues. Germline CDR1 reads SEHNR; CDR2 reads FQNEAQ (reference sequence). In DNA form, the CDR3 reads TGTGCCAGCAGCGGGGGGGGGACCGAGCAGTACTTC. Translated: CASSGGGTEQYF.

Note on this clone: Other DNA sequences in the same sample also yield this CDR3. This chain links TRBV28 with TRBJ2-1, with a tentative D call TRBD2 (6 bases). The germline gives CDR1 MDHEN, CDR2 SYDVKM. The CDR3 is made up of 13 amino acids. V was trimmed by 4 bases and J by 4 bases, leaving 8 bases between them. The CDR3 nucleotides read TGTGCCAGCAGTTACGGGGGATACAATGAGCAGTTCTTC. This encodes CASSYGGYNEQFF.

The rearrangement links TRBV7-9 to TRBJ1-5; TRBD1 matches at 8 bases. Germline V CDR1 and CDR2: SEHNR, FQNEAQ (reference sequence). The CDR3 consists of 15 residues. The V and J ends lost 1 base and 5 bases, in that order; junction bases with no gene match: 4. The CDR3 DNA follows: TGTGCCAGCAGCTTAGAGGGGACAGGAGATCAGCCCCAGCATTTT. It is translated as CASSLEGTGDQPQHF. The entire variable domain, with the rest obtained from reference TRBV7-9 and TRBJ1-5, is as follows: DTGVSQNPRHKITKRGQNVTFRCDPISEHNRLYWYRQTLGQGPEFLTYFQNEAQLEKSRLLSDRFSAERPKGSFSTLEIQRTEQGDSAMYLCASSLEGTGDQPQHFGDGTRLSIL.

This rearrangement joins TRBV18 to TRBJ2-7; 8 bases match TRBD2. V lost 3 bases, J lost 0 bases, and 7 bases stayed unmatched. The CDR3 sequence is 16 residues long. CDR1 and CDR2 (germline): KGHSH, LQKENI. Here the CDR3 DNA reads TGTGCCAGCTCACCCTCACTAGCGGCTAGCTCCTACGAGCAGTACTTC. Amino acids: CASSPSLAASSYEQYF. Full variable domain (missing parts from reference TRBV18 and TRBJ2-7): NAGVMQNPRHLVRRRGQEARLRCSPMKGHSHVYWYRQLPEEGLKFMVYLQKENIIDESGMPKERFSAEFPKEGPSILRIQQVVRGDSAAYFCASSPSLAASSYEQYFGPGTRLTVT.

The chain uses TRBV14 and TRBJ2-5, with D unclear. V dropped 5 bases and J dropped 1 base, with 8 bases sitting between them. The CDR3 is made up of 13 amino acids. Germline V gene data show CDR1 as SGHDN and CDR2 as FVKESK. This CDR3 reads CASSSQVQETQYF. CDR3 nucleotides: TGTGCCAGCAGCTCTCAGGTCCAAGAGACCCAGTACTTC.

The chain uses TRBV10-2 and TRBJ1-4; TRBD1 is a possible D gene (5 bases). Germline-derived CDR1 and CDR2 are WSHSY and SAAADI. The V and J ends lost 1 base and 5 bases respectively, with 11 bases between them. This CDR3 spans 15 amino acids. The CDR3 sequence: CASSEWGSRNEKLFF. The CDR3 coding sequence is TGCGCCAGCAGTGAGTGGGGCAGTAGAAATGAAAAACTGTTTTTT.

This chain uses TRBV27 with TRBJ2-7; 7 nucleotides line up with TRBD1. J was trimmed by 0 bases and V by 8 bases; bases with no gene match: 1. The CDR3 has 12 amino acids. The germline V gene has CDR1 MNHEY and CDR2 SMNVEV (reference sequence). CDR3 in amino acids: CASSGGSYEQYF. CDR3 in DNA: TGTGCCAGCTCAGGGGGCTCCTACGAGCAGTACTTC.

This clone was counted only a few times. V usage is TRBV6-5 and J usage is TRBJ2-5, with D possibly matching TRBD1 (5 bases). This CDR3 has 13 residues. V lost 2 bases and J 11 bases, leaving 15 bases between the germline ends. CDR1 and CDR2 (germline): MNHEY, SVGAGI. CDR3 amino acids: CASSYLDSRIQYF. CDR3 DNA: TGTGCCAGCAGTTACCTTGACAGTCGGATTCAGTACTTC.

The CDR3 bases are TGTGCCAGCAGTACCCGCGGACATGTCAATTCACCCCTCCACTTT. Its translation: CASSTRGHVNSPLHF. This chain uses TRBV2 with TRBJ1-6; weak D call: TRBD1 (5 bases). V was shortened by 5 bases and J by 7 bases, with 15 bases between the two germline ends. CDR3 length: 15 amino acids. The germline V gene has CDR1 SNHLY and CDR2 FYNNEI.

The chain has TRBV21-1 and TRBJ1-5. TRBV21-1 is given as a pseudogene. This CDR3 has 14 amino acids. The CDR3, as DNA: TGTGCCAGCAGCTATACAAGGACTGTGCAGCCCCAGCATTTT. It yields the protein CASSYTRTVQPQHF.